This T cell receptor beta chain is drawn from a study of blood T cells in healthy people across ages. Combining a sample-barcoded 5' primer with a J-beta primer mix, a second PCR ran for 7 to 11 cycles. TCRdb used MiXCR to reprocess the 5' RACE reads, holding one entry per CDR3 protein. The sample lists 1.5 million to 2 million distinct CDR3 sequences; about two fifths were seen once. The V gene's germline CDR1 is SGHTA and CDR2 FQGNSA. This CDR3 region has 15 residues. V gave up 5 bases and J gave up 3 bases; unmatched junction bases: 8. Each donor supplied 8 to 10 milliliters of peripheral blood. Every sample yielded at least 6 million isolated PBMCs.

This TCR came from a human donor in good health. The rearrangement joins TRBV7-2 to TRBJ2-7; 9 bases agree with TRBD2. Source material: blood. The CDR3 region is CASSLGTSRGYEQYF. The CDR3 DNA is TGTGCCAGCAGCCTAGGGACTAGCAGGGGCTACGAGCAGTACTTC.